These T cell receptor beta chains were read from a single sample in a study of T cell changes during pregnancy in multiple sclerosis. Sequenced by immunoSEQ multiplex PCR; TCRdb stores in-frame clones only, minus some. The data contain tens of thousands of clones, over 85% of them singletons. The specimen comprised CD4+ T cells from peripheral blood mononuclear cells, sampled in the second trimester of pregnancy. The receptors derive from a female donor in good health, enrolled as a control in a pregnancy study. Each CDR3 is given with its conserved first and last residue. A D gene is named only where the DNA matches it firmly. Clone size, where shown, is once, few, many, or a class for clones that have expanded.

>14|TRBD1|TRBV30|TRBJ1-2|NA
CAWSYQGQGGGYTF
TGTGCCTGGAGCTACCAAGGACAGGGGGGTGGCTACACCTTC
>13|NA|TRBV7-2|TRBJ2-1|few
CASSPQTGNEQFF
TGTGCCAGCAGCCCCCAGACTGGCAATGAGCAGTTCTTC
>15|TRBD1|TRBV19|TRBJ2-2|NA
CASGPTRGRSGELFF
TGTGCCAGTGGTCCTACGAGGGGGCGCTCCGGGGAGCTGTTTTTT
>14|NA|TRBV11-2|TRBJ1-2|NA
CASSLVGGDGGYTF
TGTGCCAGCAGCTTAGTTGGGGGGGATGGTGGCTACACCTTC
>14|TRBD2|TRBV5-4|TRBJ2-1|NA
CASGYSGGAGEQFF
TGTGCCAGCGGATATAGCGGGGGGGCGGGTGAGCAGTTCTTC
>19|TRBD2|TRBV7-8|TRBJ2-3|NA
CASSSFWVAGGSSTDTQYF
TGTGCCAGCAGCTCGTTTTGGGTAGCGGGGGGTTCTAGCACAGATACGCAGTATTTT
>14|TRBD2|TRBV7-9|TRBJ2-3|NA
CASSGLASTDTQYF
TGTGCCAGCAGCGGACTAGCGAGCACAGATACGCAGTATTTT
>15|NA|TRBV5-4|TRBJ1-1|NA
CASSLVDRSNTEAFF
TGTGCCAGCAGCTTGGTTGACAGGTCGAACACTGAAGCTTTCTTT
>13|NA|TRBV19|TRBJ2-3|once
CASSIQGGDTQYF
TGTGCCAGTAGTATACAGGGGGGAGATACGCAGTATTTT
>15|TRBD2|TRBV4-3|TRBJ2-1|NA
CASSQETSGGHEQFF
TGCGCCAGCAGCCAAGAGACTAGCGGGGGACATGAGCAGTTCTTC
>16|TRBD1|TRBV5-1|TRBJ1-4|NA
CASSLGTGTSSEKLFF
TGCGCCAGCAGCTTGGGGACAGGGACCTCTTCGGAAAAACTGTTTTTT
>13|NA|TRBV30|TRBJ1-5|NA
CAWSAGDNQPQHF
TGTGCCTGGAGTGCGGGGGATAATCAGCCCCAGCATTTT
>13|TRBD2|TRBV19|TRBJ2-1|NA
CASRGEVGGEQFF
TGTGCCAGTCGGGGGGAGGTGGGCGGTGAGCAGTTCTTC
>14|NA|TRBV7-2|TRBJ2-7|NA
CASNLGNGASEQYF
TGTGCCAGCAACTTGGGGAATGGGGCATCCGAGCAGTACTTC
>14|NA|TRBV10-1|TRBJ2-2|NA
CASSNGGGTGELFF
TGCGCCAGCTCCAATGGGGGCGGCACCGGGGAGCTGTTTTTT
>15|NA|TRBV7-9|TRBJ1-3|NA
CASSFGGGSGNTIYF
TGTGCCAGCAGCTTTGGAGGCGGCTCTGGAAACACCATATATTTT
>18|NA|TRBV5-1|TRBJ2-1|NA
CASSLANLANPSYNEQFF
TGCGCCAGCAGCTTGGCCAACCTAGCGAACCCGTCCTACAATGAGCAGTTCTTC
>15|TRBD1|TRBV27|TRBJ2-1|NA
CASRPSGTVYNEQFF
TGTGCCAGCAGACCTTCCGGGACAGTCTACAATGAGCAGTTCTTC
>15|TRBD1|TRBV30|TRBJ2-7|NA
CAWKQDRDSSYEQYF
TGTGCCTGGAAACAGGACAGGGACAGCTCCTACGAGCAGTACTTC
>17|TRBD2|TRBV5-4|TRBJ2-2|NA
CASSPGTSGRGSGELFF
TGTGCCAGCAGCCCTGGGACTAGCGGGAGAGGGTCCGGGGAGCTGTTTTTT
>15|TRBD1|TRBV7-8|TRBJ2-1|NA
CASSMLTGVKDEQFF
TGTGCCAGCAGCATGCTGACAGGGGTGAAGGATGAGCAGTTCTTC
>16|TRBD1|TRBV7-2|TRBJ1-1|NA
CASSLMAGGSNTEAFF
TGTGCCAGCAGCTTAATGGCAGGGGGGTCGAATACTGAAGCTTTCTTT
>12|NA|TRBV9|TRBJ1-3|NA
CASSFPGDTIYF
TGTGCCAGCAGCTTTCCCGGGGACACCATATATTTT
>13|NA|TRBV10-3|TRBJ1-5|NA
CAITGGYGQPQHF
TGTGCCATCACAGGTGGTTACGGTCAGCCCCAGCATTTT
>13|NA|TRBV9|TRBJ2-2|NA
CASSVVPSGELFF
TGTGCCAGCAGCGTAGTTCCGAGCGGGGAGCTGTTTTTT
>14|NA|TRBV7-2|TRBJ2-2|NA
CASSVGGTNRELFF
TGTGCCAGCAGCGTCGGAGGAACCAACAGGGAGCTGTTTTTT
>15|TRBD2|TRBV4-3|TRBJ2-1|NA
CASSQQAGGGNEQFF
TGCGCCAGCAGCCAACAAGCGGGGGGGGGAAATGAGCAGTTCTTC
>14|NA|TRBV2|TRBJ1-1|NA
CASTSQAANTEAFF
TGTGCCAGCACCTCGCAGGCCGCGAACACTGAAGCTTTCTTT
>18|NA|TRBV6-1|TRBJ1-4|NA
CASSEADPGLPTNEKLFF
TGTGCCAGCAGTGAGGCCGACCCAGGGCTCCCAACTAATGAAAAACTGTTTTTT
>10|NA|TRBV20-1|TRBJ1-1|NA
CSAYLAEAFF
TGCAGTGCTTACTTGGCTGAAGCTTTCTTT
>13|NA|TRBV11-2|TRBJ2-7|NA
CASSLGSLYEQYF
TGTGCCAGCAGCTTGGGCAGCCTCTACGAGCAGTACTTC
>13|TRBD1|TRBV27|TRBJ1-1|NA
CASSSQGRTEAFF
TGTGCCAGCAGTTCACAGGGGAGGACTGAAGCTTTCTTT
>13|NA|TRBV27|TRBJ1-2|once
CASSLAGNYGYTF
TGTGCCAGCAGTTTAGCGGGGAACTATGGCTACACCTTC
>17|NA|TRBV28|TRBJ1-1|NA
CASSRAAGEWRNTEAFF
TGTGCCAGCAGCCGGGCCGCAGGGGAGTGGAGAAACACTGAAGCTTTCTTT
>15|NA|TRBV11-2|TRBJ2-2|NA
CASSPGGLDTGELFF
TGTGCCAGCAGCCCCGGGGGTTTGGACACCGGGGAGCTGTTTTTT
>15|TRBD2|TRBV27|TRBJ2-1|NA
CASSLSGLARNEQFF
TGTGCCAGCAGTTTATCCGGACTAGCCCGCAATGAGCAGTTCTTC
>15|TRBD2|TRBV19|TRBJ2-1|NA
CASSIAGLAGFGQFF
TGTGCCAGTAGTATAGCGGGACTAGCGGGATTTGGGCAGTTCTTC
>17|TRBD1|TRBV27|TRBJ2-1|NA
CASSLKRTGGFYNEQFF
TGTGCCAGCAGTCTCAAAAGGACAGGGGGCTTCTACAATGAGCAGTTCTTC
>13|NA|TRBV19|TRBJ1-2|NA
CASSGEIGYGYTF
TGTGCCTCTTCTGGGGAGATCGGCTATGGCTACACCTTC
>16|TRBD2|TRBV27|TRBJ2-5|NA
CASSLRAGGSQETQYF
TGTGCCAGCAGTTTAAGGGCGGGAGGGAGCCAAGAGACCCAGTACTTC
>15|NA|TRBV14|TRBJ1-1|NA
CASSQEGAGNTEAFF
TGTGCCAGCAGCCAAGAGGGGGCTGGGAACACTGAAGCTTTCTTT
>12|NA|TRBV6-6|TRBJ1-4|NA
CASSYKGEKLFF
TGTGCCAGCAGTTACAAGGGGGAGAAACTGTTTTTT
>11|NA|TRBV29-1|TRBJ1-4|NA
CSVAVSEKLFF
TGCAGCGTCGCCGTCAGTGAAAAACTGTTTTTT
>15|TRBD1|TRBV5-8|TRBJ2-3|NA
CASSSGQGARHTQYF
TGTGCCAGCAGCTCGGGACAGGGGGCGCGACATACGCAGTATTTT